This TCR beta chain stems from a study of shared clonotypes between healthy human individuals. This clone was seen a single time. Repertoires were generated with immunoSEQ multiplex PCR, while TCRdb's copy carries only in-frame clones and drops some. The data contain 2 million to 2.5 million clones, 95% of them singletons. The receptor comes from a man aged 18 to 30 in good health. The sample was naive CD4+ T cells sorted from blood. Sample subset: CD45RA+ positively selected.

CDR3 DNA: TGTGCTAGTGGTTCCAGAGGGAACTCCTACGAGCAGTACTTC. Protein: CASGSRGNSYEQYF. The J gene is TRBJ2-7, the V gene TRBV12-5; the D gene is possibly TRBD2 (5 bases). CDR3 length equals 14 residues. Trimming took 4 bases from V and 0 from J, leaving 10 bases between them. CDR1 and CDR2 from the germline V gene are LGHNT and FRNRAP.